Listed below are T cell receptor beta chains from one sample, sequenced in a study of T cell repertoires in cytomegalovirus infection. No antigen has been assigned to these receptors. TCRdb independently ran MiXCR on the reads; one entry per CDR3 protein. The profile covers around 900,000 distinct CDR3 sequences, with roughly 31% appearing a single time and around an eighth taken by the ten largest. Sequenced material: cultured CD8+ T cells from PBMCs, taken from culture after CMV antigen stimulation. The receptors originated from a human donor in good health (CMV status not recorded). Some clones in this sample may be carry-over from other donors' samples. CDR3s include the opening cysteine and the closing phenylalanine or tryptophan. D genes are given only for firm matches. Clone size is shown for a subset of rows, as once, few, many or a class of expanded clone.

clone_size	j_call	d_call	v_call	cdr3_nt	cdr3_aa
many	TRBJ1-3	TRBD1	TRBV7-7	TGTGCTAGCAGCCCGTTACAGGGGAGCTCTGGAAACACCATATATTTT	CASSPLQGSSGNTIYF
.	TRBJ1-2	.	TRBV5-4	TGTGCCAGCAGCTTGAAACGGGAGGTTAGGGATCTCGGCTACACCTTC	CASSLKREVRDLGYTF
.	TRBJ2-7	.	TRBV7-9	TGTGCCAGCAGCTTAGCTCCCCACGAGCAGTACTTC	CASSLAPHEQYF
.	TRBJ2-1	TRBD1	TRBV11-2	TGTGCCAGCAGCTTCACCGGGGGACAGGGGCTATCTCCAAACAATGAGCAGTTCTTC	CASSFTGGQGLSPNNEQFF
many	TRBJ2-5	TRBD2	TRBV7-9	TGTGCCAGCACCCCCGGGAGGGAGCAAGAGACCCAGTACTTC	CASTPGREQETQYF
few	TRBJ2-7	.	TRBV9	TGTGCCAGCAGCCCCAACCCTACTAGTTTCCACGAGCAGTACTTC	CASSPNPTSFHEQYF
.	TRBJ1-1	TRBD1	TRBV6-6	TGTGCCGGAAAGACAGGGTGGGACACTGAAGCTTTCTTT	CAGKTGWDTEAFF
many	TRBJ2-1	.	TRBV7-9	TGTGCCAGCAGCGAAGTACGAAATGAGCAGTTCTTC	CASSEVRNEQFF
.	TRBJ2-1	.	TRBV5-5	TGTGCCAGCAGCGAATGGGACACGACTTACAATGAGCAGTTCTTC	CASSEWDTTYNEQFF
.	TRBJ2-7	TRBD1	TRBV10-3	TGTGCCATCACCGTAGACAGGGGCGGCGACGAGCAGTACTTC	CAITVDRGGDEQYF
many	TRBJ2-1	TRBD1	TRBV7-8	TGTGCCAGCAGCTACCGTCTAATAAGACAGGGGGAGGACAATGAGCAGTTCTTC	CASSYRLIRQGEDNEQFF
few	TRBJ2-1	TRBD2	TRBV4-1	TGCGCCAGCAGCCGAGCGACCGGGGGGACCGAGCAGTTCTTC	CASSRATGGTEQFF
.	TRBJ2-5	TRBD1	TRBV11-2	TGTGCCAGCAGCGTTCGACAGGGGGCTTTAGAAGAGACCCAGTACTTC	CASSVRQGALEETQYF
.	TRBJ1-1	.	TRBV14	TGTGCCAGCAGCCAAGAGGGCCCCGGGACGAATGAAGCTTTCTTT	CASSQEGPGTNEAFF
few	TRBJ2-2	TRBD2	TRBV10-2	TGCGCCAGCAGTGCGGGGGGGGGGTTGAACACCGGGGAGCTGTTTTTT	CASSAGGGLNTGELFF
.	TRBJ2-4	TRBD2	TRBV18	TGTGCCAGCTCACCATCTCAGCGGCGGGAGGGCAAAAACATTCAGTACTTC	CASSPSQRREGKNIQYF
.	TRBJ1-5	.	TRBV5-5	TGTGCCAGCAGCTTGTGGCGGGTCCCCCGAGGCGATCAGCCCCAGCATTTT	CASSLWRVPRGDQPQHF
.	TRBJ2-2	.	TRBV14	TGTGCCAGCAGCCTACTGGCTAGCAGAACCGGGGAGCTGTTTTTT	CASSLLASRTGELFF
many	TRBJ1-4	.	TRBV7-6	TGTGCCAGCAGCCCCAGGGGAAGGACTAATGAAAAACTGTTTTTT	CASSPRGRTNEKLFF
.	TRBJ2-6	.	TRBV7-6	TGTGCCAGCAGCTTAGTGGCGGAGGTAGCCTCTGGGGCCAACGTCCTGACTTTC	CASSLVAEVASGANVLTF
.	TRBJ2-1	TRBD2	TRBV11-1	TGTGCCAGCACCTTGGGGGGGTATGAGCAGTTCTTC	CASTLGGYEQFF
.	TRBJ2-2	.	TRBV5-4	TGTGCCATCATCCCCGCTGGAGGGAACACCGGGGAGCTGTTTTTT	CAIIPAGGNTGELFF
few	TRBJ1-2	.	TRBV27	TGTGCCAGCAGTTTATTAGGGACCTCCTACGGCTACACCTTC	CASSLLGTSYGYTF
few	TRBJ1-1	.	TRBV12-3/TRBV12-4	TGTGCCAGCAGTTCCCAGGAGGGCCCGAACACTGAAGCTTTCTTT	CASSSQEGPNTEAFF
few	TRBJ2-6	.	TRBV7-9	TGTGCCAGCCCCCAGGGGGGCCCCTCTGGGGCCAACGTCCTGACTTTC	CASPQGGPSGANVLTF
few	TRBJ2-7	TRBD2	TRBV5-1	TGCGCCAGCAGCTCCGGGTTCACCACGAGACTAGCGGGGGGCTACGAGCAGTACTTC	CASSSGFTTRLAGGYEQYF
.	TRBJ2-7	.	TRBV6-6	TGTGCCAGCAGTCCCTTACTGAGGGACGAGCAGTACTTC	CASSPLLRDEQYF
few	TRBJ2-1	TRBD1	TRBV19	TGTGCCAGTAGCCGACAGGGGGTCTACAATGAGCAGTTCTTC	CASSRQGVYNEQFF
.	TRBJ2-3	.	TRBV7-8	TGTGCCAGCAGCTTGGGACTTATCGGGCAGTATTTT	CASSLGLIGQYF
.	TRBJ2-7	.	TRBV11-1	TGTGCCAGCAGCTCAAGTGGAAATCACTACGAGCAGTACTTC	CASSSSGNHYEQYF
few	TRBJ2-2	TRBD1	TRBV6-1	TGTGGCAGCACCGACAGGGGGCCGAACACCGGGGAGCTGTTTTTT	CGSTDRGPNTGELFF
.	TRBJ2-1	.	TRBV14	TGTGCCAGCAGCCAAGGGGACACCCGTCGTAGTGAGCAGTTCTTC	CASSQGDTRRSEQFF
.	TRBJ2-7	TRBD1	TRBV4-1	TGCGCCAGCAGCCAAGTAGGGACAGCCTACGAGCAGTACTTC	CASSQVGTAYEQYF
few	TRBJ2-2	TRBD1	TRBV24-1	TGTGCCACCAGTGACCTGGGACAGGGGAATAACACCGGGGAGCTGTTTTTT	CATSDLGQGNNTGELFF
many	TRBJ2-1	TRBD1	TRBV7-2	TGTGCCAGCAGCTTAGACCCGACAGGGTACAATGAGCAGTTCTTC	CASSLDPTGYNEQFF
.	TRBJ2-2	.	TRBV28	TGTGCCAGCAATAGTGCGATAGACAGACCCTCTTCGCCCGTTAACACCGGGGAGCTGTTTTTT	CASNSAIDRPSSPVNTGELFF
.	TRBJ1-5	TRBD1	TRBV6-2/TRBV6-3	TGTGCCAGCAGCCTGACCAACCGGGACAGGTCATATAGCAATCAGCCCCAGCATTTT	CASSLTNRDRSYSNQPQHF
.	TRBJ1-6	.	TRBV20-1	TGCAGTGCTAAGCAGGGGTCTAATTCACCCCTCCACTTT	CSAKQGSNSPLHF
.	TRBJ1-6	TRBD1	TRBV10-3	TGTGCCATCAGCAAGAACCAGCCGACAGGGGGGATCTATTCACCCCTCCACTTT	CAISKNQPTGGIYSPLHF
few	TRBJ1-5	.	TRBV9	TGTGCCAGCAGCGAGGAGGGAGGAGGACAGCCCCAGCATTTT	CASSEEGGGQPQHF
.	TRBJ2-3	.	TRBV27	TGTGCCAGCAGTTTACAGGAGAGGTTATTCACAGATACGCAGTATTTT	CASSLQERLFTDTQYF
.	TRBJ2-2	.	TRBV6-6	TGTGCCAGCACCCTCGCGAGGACCGGGGAGCTGTTTTTT	CASTLARTGELFF
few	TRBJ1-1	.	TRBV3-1	TGTGCCAGCAGCCCCCCGAGGACAGTGAACACTGAAGCTTTCTTT	CASSPPRTVNTEAFF
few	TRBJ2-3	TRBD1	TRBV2	TGTGCCAGCTTACACAGGGGAAATACGCAGTATTTT	CASLHRGNTQYF
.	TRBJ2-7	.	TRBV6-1	TGTGCCAGCAGTGAAGCGGGGTTCTTAACCTACGAGCAGTACTTC	CASSEAGFLTYEQYF
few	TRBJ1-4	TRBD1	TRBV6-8	TGTGCCAGCAGTTTCCTCGGACAGGGACCTGAAAAACTGTTTTTT	CASSFLGQGPEKLFF
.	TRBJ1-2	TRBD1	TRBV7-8	TGTGCCAGCAGTTACGACATCTCAGGGGGGTTCTATGGCTACACCTTC	CASSYDISGGFYGYTF
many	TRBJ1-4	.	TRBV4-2	TGTGCCAGCAGAGGTCGCAGGGGAAGGGATGAAAAACTGTTTTTT	CASRGRRGRDEKLFF
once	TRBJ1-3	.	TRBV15	TGTGCCACCAGCCCCAGCCATACCACTGGAAACACCATATATTTT	CATSPSHTTGNTIYF
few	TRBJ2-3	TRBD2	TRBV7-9	TGTGCCAGCAGCTTCCATAGCGGGGGAAAAACAGATACGCAGTATTTT	CASSFHSGGKTDTQYF
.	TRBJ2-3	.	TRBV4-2	TGTGCCAGCAGCCAAGATTGGCTAGCTGGGGATACGCAGTATTTT	CASSQDWLAGDTQYF
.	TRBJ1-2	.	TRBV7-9	TGTGCCAGCAGCTCCCCCCAGGAAGAACAGGGTGGAGGCTACACCTTC	CASSSPQEEQGGGYTF
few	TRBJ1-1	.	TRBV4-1	TGCGCCAGCAGCCAAGGGTCGTACACTGAAGCTTTCTTT	CASSQGSYTEAFF
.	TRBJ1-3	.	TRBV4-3	TGCGCCAGCAGCCAAGATTATTGGGGGAATGGAAACACCATATATTTT	CASSQDYWGNGNTIYF
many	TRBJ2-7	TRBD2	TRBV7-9	TGTGCCAGCAGCTTCGGGGGGGCCTACGAGCAGTACTTC	CASSFGGAYEQYF
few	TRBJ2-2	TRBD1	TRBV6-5	TGTGCCAGCAGTTACTCGGGATGGGGGACAGTTCTGACCGGGGAGCTGTTTTTT	CASSYSGWGTVLTGELFF
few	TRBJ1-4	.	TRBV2	TGTGCCAGCAGACCCACTGGAGGGGAAGGGAAAAAACTGTTTTTT	CASRPTGGEGKKLFF
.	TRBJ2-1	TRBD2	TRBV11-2	TGTGCCAGCAGCTCGGCCCCAGCGGGGGATTACAATGAGCAGTTCTTC	CASSSAPAGDYNEQFF
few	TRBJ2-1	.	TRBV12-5	TGTGCTAGTGGTTTCCCATCCGTAGACAATGAGCAGTTCTTC	CASGFPSVDNEQFF